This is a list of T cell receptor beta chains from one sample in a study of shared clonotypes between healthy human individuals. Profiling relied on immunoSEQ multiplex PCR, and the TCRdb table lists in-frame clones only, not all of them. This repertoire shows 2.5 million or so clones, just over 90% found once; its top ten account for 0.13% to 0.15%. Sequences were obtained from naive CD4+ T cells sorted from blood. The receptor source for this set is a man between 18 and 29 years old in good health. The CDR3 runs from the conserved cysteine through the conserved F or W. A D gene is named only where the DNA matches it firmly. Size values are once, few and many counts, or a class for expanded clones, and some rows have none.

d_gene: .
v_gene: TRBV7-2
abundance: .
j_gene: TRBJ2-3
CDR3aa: CASSTGLWDTQYF
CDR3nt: TGTGCCAGCAGCACCGGATTGTGGGATACGCAGTATTTT

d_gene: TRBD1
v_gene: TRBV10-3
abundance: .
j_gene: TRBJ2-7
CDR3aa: CAITSQGESTEQYF
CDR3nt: TGTGCCATCACTAGTCAGGGGGAGAGTACCGAGCAGTACTTC

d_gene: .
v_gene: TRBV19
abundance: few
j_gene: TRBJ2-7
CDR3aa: CASSTYSGAHYEQYF
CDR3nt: TGTGCCAGTAGTACCTATAGCGGTGCGCACTACGAGCAGTACTTC

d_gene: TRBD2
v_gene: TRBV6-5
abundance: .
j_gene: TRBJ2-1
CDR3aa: CASSYKAGSKNEQFF
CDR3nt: TGTGCCAGCAGTTATAAAGCGGGGTCGAAAAATGAGCAGTTCTTC

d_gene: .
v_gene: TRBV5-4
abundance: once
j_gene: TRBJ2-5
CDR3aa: CASSSGGRGETQYF
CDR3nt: TGTGCCAGCAGCTCAGGGGGGAGGGGAGAGACCCAGTACTTC

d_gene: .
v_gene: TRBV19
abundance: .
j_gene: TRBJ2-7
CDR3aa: CASSIVQFGAYEQYF
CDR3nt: TGTGCCAGTAGTATAGTCCAATTCGGCGCCTACGAGCAGTACTTC

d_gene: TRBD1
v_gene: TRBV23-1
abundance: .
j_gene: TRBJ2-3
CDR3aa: CASSQWPGQRSTDTQYF
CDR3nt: TGCGCCAGCAGTCAATGGCCGGGACAGAGAAGCACAGATACGCAGTATTTT

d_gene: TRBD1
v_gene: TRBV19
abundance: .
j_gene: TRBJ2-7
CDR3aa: CASGQGFRREQYF
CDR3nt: TGTGCCAGTGGACAGGGGTTTCGTCGGGAGCAGTACTTC

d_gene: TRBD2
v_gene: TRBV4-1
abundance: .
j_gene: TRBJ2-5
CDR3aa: CASSQDRVAGGQETQYF
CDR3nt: TGCGCCAGCAGCCAAGATCGGGTAGCGGGGGGCCAAGAGACCCAGTACTTC

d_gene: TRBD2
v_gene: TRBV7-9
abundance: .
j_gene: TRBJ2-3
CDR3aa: CASSLAWTSGPDTQYF
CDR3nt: TGTGCCAGCAGCTTAGCTTGGACTAGCGGACCAGATACGCAGTATTTT

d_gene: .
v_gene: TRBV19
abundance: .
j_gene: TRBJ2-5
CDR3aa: CASSPKDSWYQETQYF
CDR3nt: TGTGCCAGTAGCCCAAAGGACTCTTGGTACCAAGAGACCCAGTACTTC

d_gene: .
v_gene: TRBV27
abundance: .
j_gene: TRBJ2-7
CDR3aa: CASSFLAGSYEQYF
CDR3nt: TGTGCCAGCAGTTTTCTTGCGGGAAGCTACGAGCAGTACTTC

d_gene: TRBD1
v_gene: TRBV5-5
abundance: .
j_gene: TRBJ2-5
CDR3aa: CASSLGVVQGAEETQYF
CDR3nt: TGTGCCAGCAGCTTGGGAGTTGTTCAGGGGGCCGAAGAGACCCAGTACTTC

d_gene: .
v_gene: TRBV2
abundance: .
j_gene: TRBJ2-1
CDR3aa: CASSPNFNNEQFF
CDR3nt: TGTGCCAGCAGTCCGAACTTCAACAATGAGCAGTTCTTC

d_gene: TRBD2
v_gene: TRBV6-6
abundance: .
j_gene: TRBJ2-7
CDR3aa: CASSLAGSTYEQYF
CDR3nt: TGTGCCAGCAGCCTAGCGGGTAGCACCTACGAGCAGTACTTC

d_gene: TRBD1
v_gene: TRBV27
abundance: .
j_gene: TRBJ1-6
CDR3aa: CASSFYRGNYNSPLHF
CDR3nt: TGTGCCAGCAGTTTCTACAGGGGAAACTATAATTCACCCCTCCACTTT

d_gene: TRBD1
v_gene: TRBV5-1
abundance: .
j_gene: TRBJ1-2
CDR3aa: CASSSWGTEYYGYTF
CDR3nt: TGCGCCAGCAGCTCCTGGGGGACAGAATACTATGGCTACACCTTC

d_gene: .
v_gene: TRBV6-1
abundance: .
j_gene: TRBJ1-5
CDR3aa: CASSGPTGNQPQHF
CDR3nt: TGTGCCAGCAGTGGACCGACAGGTAATCAGCCCCAGCATTTT

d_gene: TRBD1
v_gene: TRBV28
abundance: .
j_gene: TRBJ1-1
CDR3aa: CASIETGTSEAFF
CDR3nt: TGTGCCAGCATTGAGACAGGGACTTCTGAAGCTTTCTTT

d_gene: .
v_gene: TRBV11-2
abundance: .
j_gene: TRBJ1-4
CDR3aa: CASSLDPGSQRGNEKLFF
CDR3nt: TGTGCCAGCAGCTTAGATCCGGGAAGCCAACGGGGGAATGAAAAACTGTTTTTT

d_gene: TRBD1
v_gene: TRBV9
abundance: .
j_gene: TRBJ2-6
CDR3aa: CASSAARTGSGANVLTF
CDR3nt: TGTGCCAGCAGCGCCGCTCGGACAGGGAGTGGGGCCAACGTCCTGACTTTC

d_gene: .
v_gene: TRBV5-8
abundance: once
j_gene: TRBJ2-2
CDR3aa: CASSLANRQLNTGELFF
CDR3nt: TGTGCCAGCAGCTTGGCCAACAGGCAGCTGAACACCGGGGAGCTGTTTTTT

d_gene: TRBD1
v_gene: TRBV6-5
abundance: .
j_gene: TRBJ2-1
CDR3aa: CASRPDRGPYNEQFF
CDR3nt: TGTGCCAGCAGACCCGACAGGGGACCCTACAATGAGCAGTTCTTC

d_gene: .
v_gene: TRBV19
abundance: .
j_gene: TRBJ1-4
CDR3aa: CAVAEGQTNEKLFF
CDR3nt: TGTGCCGTCGCGGAGGGGCAGACTAATGAAAAACTGTTTTTT

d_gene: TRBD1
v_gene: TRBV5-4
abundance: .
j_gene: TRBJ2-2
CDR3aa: CASSSTGGGGGELFF
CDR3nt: TGTGCCAGCAGCTCCACAGGGGGAGGAGGCGGGGAGCTGTTTTTT

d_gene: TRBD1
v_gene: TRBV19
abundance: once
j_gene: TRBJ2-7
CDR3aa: CASSRKTGAFSYEQYF
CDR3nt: TGTGCCAGTAGCAGGAAGACAGGGGCGTTCTCCTACGAGCAGTACTTC

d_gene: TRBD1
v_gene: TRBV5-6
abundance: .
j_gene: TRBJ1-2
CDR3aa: CASSERQGRWGYTF
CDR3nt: TGTGCCAGCAGCGAAAGACAGGGGCGCTGGGGCTACACCTTC

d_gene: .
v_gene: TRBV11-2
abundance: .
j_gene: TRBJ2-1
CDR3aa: CASSQGSSVYDNEQFF
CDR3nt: TGTGCCAGCAGTCAAGGGTCTAGCGTTTATGACAATGAGCAGTTCTTC

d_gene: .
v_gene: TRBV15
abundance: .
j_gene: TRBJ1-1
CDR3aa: CATSRLPTVNTEAFF
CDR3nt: TGTGCCACCAGCAGACTACCGACAGTGAACACTGAAGCTTTCTTT

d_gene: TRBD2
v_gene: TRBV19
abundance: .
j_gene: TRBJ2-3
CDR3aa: CASSSRGSAFTDTQYF
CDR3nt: TGTGCCAGTAGTTCCCGCGGGAGCGCTTTCACAGATACGCAGTATTTT

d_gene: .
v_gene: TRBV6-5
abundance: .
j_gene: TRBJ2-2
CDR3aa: CASEGSGELFF
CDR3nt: TGTGCCTCCGAGGGGTCCGGGGAGCTGTTTTTT

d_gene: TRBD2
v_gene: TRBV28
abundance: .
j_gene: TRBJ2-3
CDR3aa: CASSPGGQDTQYF
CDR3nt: TGTGCCAGCAGTCCGGGAGGCCAGGATACGCAGTATTTT

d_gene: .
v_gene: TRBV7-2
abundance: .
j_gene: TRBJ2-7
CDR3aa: CASSSRSTGSYEQYF
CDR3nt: TGTGCCAGCAGCTCTCGGTCGACAGGCTCCTACGAGCAGTACTTC

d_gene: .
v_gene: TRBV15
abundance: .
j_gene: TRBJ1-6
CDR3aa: CATSRALGVSFSYNSPLHF
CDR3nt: TGTGCCACCAGCAGGGCGCTTGGCGTCTCCTTCTCCTATAATTCACCCCTCCACTTT

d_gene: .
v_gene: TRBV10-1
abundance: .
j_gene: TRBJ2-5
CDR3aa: CASSGGGLQETQYF
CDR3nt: TGCGCCAGCAGTGGTGGGGGTCTCCAAGAGACCCAGTACTTC

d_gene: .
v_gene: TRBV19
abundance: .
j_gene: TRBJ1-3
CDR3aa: CASSIEASGNTIYF
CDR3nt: TGTGCCAGTAGTATAGAAGCCTCTGGAAACACCATATATTTT

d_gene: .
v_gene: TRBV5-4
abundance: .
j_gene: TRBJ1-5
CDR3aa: CASSLGGQPYSNQPQHF
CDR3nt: TGTGCCAGCAGCTTGGGAGGACAGCCCTATAGCAATCAGCCCCAGCATTTT

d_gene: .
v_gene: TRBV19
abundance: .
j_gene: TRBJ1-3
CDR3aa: CASSRMGLSGNTIYF
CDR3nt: TGTGCCAGTAGTAGGATGGGGCTCTCTGGAAACACCATATATTTT

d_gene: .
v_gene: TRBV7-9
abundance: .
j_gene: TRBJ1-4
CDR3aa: CASSPMGDNEKLFF
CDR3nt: TGTGCCAGCAGCCCGATGGGGGATAATGAAAAACTGTTTTTT

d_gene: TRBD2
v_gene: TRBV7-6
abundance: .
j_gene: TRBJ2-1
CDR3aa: CASSFGLAGLNEQFF
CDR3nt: TGTGCCAGCAGCTTCGGACTAGCGGGATTAAATGAGCAGTTCTTC

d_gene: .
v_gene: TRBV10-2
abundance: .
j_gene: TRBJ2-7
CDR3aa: CASSPREIWAEQYF
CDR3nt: TGCGCCAGCAGCCCCAGAGAGATTTGGGCAGAGCAGTACTTC

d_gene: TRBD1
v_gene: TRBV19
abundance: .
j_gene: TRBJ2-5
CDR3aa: CARGEDRAEEETQYF
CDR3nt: TGTGCCAGGGGGGAGGACAGGGCTGAGGAAGAGACCCAGTACTTC

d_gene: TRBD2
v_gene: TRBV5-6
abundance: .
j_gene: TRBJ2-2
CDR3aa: CASSFGLAGNTGELFF
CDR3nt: TGTGCCAGCAGCTTCGGACTAGCGGGGAACACCGGGGAGCTGTTTTTT

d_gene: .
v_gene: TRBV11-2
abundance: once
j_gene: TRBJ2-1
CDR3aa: CASVGRLHEQFF
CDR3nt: TGTGCCAGCGTGGGACGTCTCCATGAGCAGTTCTTC

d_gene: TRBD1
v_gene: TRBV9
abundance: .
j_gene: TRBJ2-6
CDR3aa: CASSRRDSSGANVLTF
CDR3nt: TGTGCCAGCAGCCGAAGGGACAGCTCTGGGGCCAACGTCCTGACTTTC

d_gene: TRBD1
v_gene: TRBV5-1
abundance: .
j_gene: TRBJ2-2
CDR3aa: CASSLTSSGTGPTGELFF
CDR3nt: TGCGCCAGCAGCTTGACTAGCAGTGGGACAGGGCCCACCGGGGAGCTGTTTTTT

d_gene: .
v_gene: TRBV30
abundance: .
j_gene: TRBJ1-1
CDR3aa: CAWNRQKNTEAFF
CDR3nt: TGTGCCTGGAACCGACAGAAGAACACTGAAGCTTTCTTT

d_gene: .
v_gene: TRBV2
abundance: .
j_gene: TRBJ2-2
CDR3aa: CATTDRNTGELFF
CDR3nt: TGTGCCACCACGGACAGGAACACCGGGGAGCTGTTTTTT

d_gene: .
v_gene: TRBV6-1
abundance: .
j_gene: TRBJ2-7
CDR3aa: CASTVAYEQYF
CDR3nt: TGTGCCAGCACTGTCGCCTACGAGCAGTACTTC

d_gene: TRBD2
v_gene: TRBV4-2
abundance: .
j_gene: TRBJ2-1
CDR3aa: CASNSGGASYNEQFF
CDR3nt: TGTGCCAGCAACTCCGGGGGGGCCTCCTACAATGAGCAGTTCTTC

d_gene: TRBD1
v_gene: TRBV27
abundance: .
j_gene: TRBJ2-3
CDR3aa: CASRPEDRGRGDTQYF
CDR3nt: TGTGCCAGCAGACCAGAAGACAGGGGGCGCGGAGATACGCAGTATTTT

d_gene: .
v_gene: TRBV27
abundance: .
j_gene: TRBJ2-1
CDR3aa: CASSLGSGKVYNEQFF
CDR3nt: TGTGCCAGCAGTTTAGGGTCAGGGAAGGTCTACAATGAGCAGTTCTTC

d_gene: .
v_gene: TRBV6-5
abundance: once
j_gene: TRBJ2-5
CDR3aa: CASSYFGGTQETQYF
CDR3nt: TGTGCCAGCAGTTACTTTGGGGGGACCCAAGAGACCCAGTACTTC

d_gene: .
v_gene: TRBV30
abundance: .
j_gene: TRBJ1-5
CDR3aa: CAWSLQDSSGPQHF
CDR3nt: TGTGCCTGGAGTCTCCAGGACAGTTCAGGGCCCCAGCATTTT

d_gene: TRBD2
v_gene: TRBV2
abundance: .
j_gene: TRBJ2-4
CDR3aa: CASSGTSGVNIQYF
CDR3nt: TGTGCCAGCAGTGGAACTAGCGGGGTAAACATTCAGTACTTC

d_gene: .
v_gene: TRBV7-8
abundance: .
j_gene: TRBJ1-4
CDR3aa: CASSLTLNEKLFF
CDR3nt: TGTGCCAGCAGCTTGACCCTTAATGAAAAACTGTTTTTT

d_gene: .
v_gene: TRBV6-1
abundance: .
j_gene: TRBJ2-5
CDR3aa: CATMGPGGETQYF
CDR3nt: TGTGCCACGATGGGACCAGGAGGGGAGACCCAGTACTTC